This T cell receptor (beta chain) was captured in a study of Graves' ophthalmopathy and Graves' hyperthyroidism. Background on the study: By definition, stable hyperthyroidism involved no ophthalmopathy within 18 months of follow-up.

Notes on this clonotype: The antigen is unknown.

Germline CDR1 reads SEHNR; CDR2 reads FQNEAQ (reference sequence). With 0 bases removed from V and 0 bases from J, the gap between germline ends came to 8 bases. The CDR3 runs 15 residues. Included hyperthyroidism patients were aged 18 to 65 and newly diagnosed (under 2 months' duration). As the template, RNA transcripts were used to amplify TCR beta CDR3 regions. HTBI primers primed a first-round RT-PCR, and a second-round multiplex PCR followed. TCRdb itself ran the multiplex PCR reads through MiXCR, one entry per CDR3 protein. The sample holds about 590,000 distinct CDR3 sequences; about 35% are singletons and the top ten take around 4%. The study's findings and limits: Most expanded clonotypes in thyroid above 0.001 frequency also showed up in blood. Forecasting of ophthalmopathy progression by the model achieved almost 71% sensitivity and roughly 72% specificity.

The sequence came from an adult man with Graves' hyperthyroidism. Sequenced: peripheral blood or thyroid tissue (not recorded which). The genes are TRBV7-9 and TRBJ2-5; tentatively, D is TRBD1 or TRBD2 (5 bases each). The CDR3 coding sequence is TGTGCCAGCAGCTTAGCGGGACGACACCAAGAGACCCAGTACTTC. This translates into CASSLAGRHQETQYF.